The T cell receptor beta chain described here comes from a study of cytomegalovirus exposure and HLA in healthy donors. As concerns this clone: Its antigen is as yet unknown.

V lost 5 bases and J lost 3; bases outside the gene matches: 4. The CDR3 runs 15 residues. Germline CDR1 reads SGHNT; CDR2 reads YENEEA. The study ran its PCR with 60 Vbeta and 13 Jbeta primers. Sequencing was performed with immunoSEQ multiplex PCR; in TCRdb, only in-frame clones are kept and a portion is missing. In the table there are around 200,000 clones, under 80% of which are singletons. General study findings and limits: As a later analysis showed, a missense DCLRE1C variant was linked to trimming of TCR beta V- and J-genes.

The rearrangement links TRBV11-3 to TRBJ2-6, with 7 bases fitting TRBD1. Sequenced material: PBMCs. The clonotype comes from a man aged 40-49 years in good health and CMV-seronegative. The CDR3 protein is CASSRQGVGANVLTF. In DNA form, the CDR3 reads TGTGCCAGCAGCCGGCAGGGGGTTGGGGCCAACGTCCTGACTTTC. The entire variable domain, with the rest obtained from reference TRBV11-3 and TRBJ2-6, is as follows: EAGVVQSPRYKIIEKKQPVAFWCNPISGHNTLYWYLQNLGQGPELLIRYENEEAVDDSQLPKDRFSAERLKGVDSTLKIQPAELGDSAVYLCASSRQGVGANVLTFGAGSRLTVL.